The clone carrying this T cell receptor (beta chain) was found a few times. Its matching antigen is unknown. The record originates from a study of T cell responses to AZD1222 COVID-19 vaccine. Sequencing used immunoSEQ multiplex PCR; TCRdb keeps in-frame clones, though not all of them. Of about 130,000 clones listed, 86% were seen once; the top ten hold 9% to 15%. This CDR3 has 15 amino acids. The V and J ends lost 6 bases and 5 bases, in that order; junction bases with no gene match: 9. Germline CDR1 and CDR2: MDHEN and SYDVKM. Overall study findings and caveats: Only five or six AZD1222 recipients were seropositive at baseline. Across the whole spike, CD4 TCRs peaked at regions 160-218 and 743-854. Repertoire sampling happened only post peak T cell response. Spike-specific TCR breadth rose after two AZD1222 doses, and depth rose as well.

This material consisted of peripheral blood, taken on day 0 of AZD1222 vaccination. This chain connects TRBV28 to TRBJ1-2; 10 nucleotides align to TRBD1. The sequence was obtained from an adult in good health. CDR3 loop: CASRPRDRGGYGYTF. The CDR3 nucleotides read TGTGCCAGCAGACCCAGGGACAGGGGTGGGTATGGCTACACCTTC.